This T cell receptor beta chain was obtained from a study of blood T cells in healthy people across ages. Study-level findings and limits: More naive CD4+ cells and higher diversity marked long-lived donors relative to aged donors. The study regarded diversity estimates from one million T cells as underestimates.

A second PCR, run for about 7 to 11 cycles, used a sample-barcoded 5' primer plus a J-beta primer mix. All cDNA molecules were each tagged by a template-switch adaptor with 12 random nucleotides. Each sample provided no less than 2.5 million CDR3-containing paired-end reads. One entry per CDR3 protein, called by TCRdb with MiXCR from the 5' RACE reads. The sample holds hundreds of thousands of distinct CDR3 sequences, around 46% seen once. Trimming shortened V by 6 bases and J by 1 base, and 13 bases separated the two germline ends. The CDR3 is made up of 14 amino acids. As concerns this clonotype: No antigen is known for it.

The sample taken for sequencing was blood. This clonotype was obtained from a woman aged 60-75 years in good health. This chain joins TRBV12-3 or TRBV12-4 and TRBJ2-7, with D possibly TRBD1 on 6 matching bases. CDR3 protein: CASRSDRGSYEQYF. The CDR3 nucleotides read TGTGCCAGCAGATCGGACAGAGGGTCCTACGAGCAGTACTTC.